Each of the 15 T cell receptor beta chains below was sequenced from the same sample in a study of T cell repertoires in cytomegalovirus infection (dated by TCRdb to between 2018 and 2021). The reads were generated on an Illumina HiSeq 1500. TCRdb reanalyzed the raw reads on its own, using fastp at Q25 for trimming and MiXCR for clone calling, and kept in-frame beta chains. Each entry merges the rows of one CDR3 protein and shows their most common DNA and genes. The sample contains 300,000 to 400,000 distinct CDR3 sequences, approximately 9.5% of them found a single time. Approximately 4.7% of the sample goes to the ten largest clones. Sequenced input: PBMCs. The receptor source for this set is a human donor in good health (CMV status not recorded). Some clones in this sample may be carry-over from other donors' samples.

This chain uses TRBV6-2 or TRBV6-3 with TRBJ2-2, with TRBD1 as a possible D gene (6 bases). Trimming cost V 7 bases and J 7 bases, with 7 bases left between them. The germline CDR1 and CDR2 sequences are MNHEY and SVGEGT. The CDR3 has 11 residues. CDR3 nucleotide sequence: TGTGCCAGCACACAGGGCGGGGAGCTGTTTTTT. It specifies CASTQGGELFF.

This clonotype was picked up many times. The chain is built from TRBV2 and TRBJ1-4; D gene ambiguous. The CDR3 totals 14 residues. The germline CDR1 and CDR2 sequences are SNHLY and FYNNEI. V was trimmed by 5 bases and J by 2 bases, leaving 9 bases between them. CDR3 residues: CASSSRTTNEKLFF. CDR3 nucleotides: TGTGCCAGCAGTTCCCGGACTACTAATGAAAAACTGTTTTTT.

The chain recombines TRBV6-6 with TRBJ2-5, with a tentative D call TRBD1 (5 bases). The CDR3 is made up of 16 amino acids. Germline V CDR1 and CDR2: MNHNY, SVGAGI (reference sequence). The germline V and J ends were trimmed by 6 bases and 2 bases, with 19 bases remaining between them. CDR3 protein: CASSLEIGAGQETQYF. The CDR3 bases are TGTGCCAGCAGCTTGGAAATAGGGGCAGGGCAAGAGACCCAGTACTTC.

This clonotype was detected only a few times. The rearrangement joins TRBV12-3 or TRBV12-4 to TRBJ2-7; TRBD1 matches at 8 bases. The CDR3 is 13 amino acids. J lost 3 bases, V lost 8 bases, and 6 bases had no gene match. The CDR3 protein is CASGTGTGYEQYF. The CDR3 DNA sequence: TGTGCCAGCGGAACCGGGACAGGCTACGAGCAGTACTTC.

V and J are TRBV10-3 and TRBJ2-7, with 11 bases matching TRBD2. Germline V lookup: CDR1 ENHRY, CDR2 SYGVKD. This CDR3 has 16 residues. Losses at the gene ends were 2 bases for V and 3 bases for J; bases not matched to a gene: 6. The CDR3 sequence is CAISEGPTSGVYEQYF. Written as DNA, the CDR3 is TGTGCCATCAGTGAGGGTCCGACTAGCGGGGTCTACGAGCAGTACTTC.

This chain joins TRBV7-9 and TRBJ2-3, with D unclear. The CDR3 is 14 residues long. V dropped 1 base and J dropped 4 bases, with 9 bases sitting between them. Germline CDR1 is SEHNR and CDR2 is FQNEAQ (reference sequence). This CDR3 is CASSLDGFPDTQYF. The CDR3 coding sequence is TGTGCCAGCAGCTTAGACGGTTTCCCAGATACGCAGTATTTT.

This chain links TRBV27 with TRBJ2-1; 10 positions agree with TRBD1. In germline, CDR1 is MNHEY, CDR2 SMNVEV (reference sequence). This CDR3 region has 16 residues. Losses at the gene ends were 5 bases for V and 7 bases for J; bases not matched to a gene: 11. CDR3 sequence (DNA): TGTGCCAGCAGTCCGATGAGGACAGGGGGGAGGAATGAGCAGTTCTTC. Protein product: CASSPMRTGGRNEQFF.

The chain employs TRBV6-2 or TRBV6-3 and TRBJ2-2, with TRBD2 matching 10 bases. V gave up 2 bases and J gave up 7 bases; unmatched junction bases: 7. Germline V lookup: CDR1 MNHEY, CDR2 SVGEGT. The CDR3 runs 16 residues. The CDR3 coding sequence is TGTGCCAGCAGTTACCCGGGACTAGCGAGTAGCGGGGAGCTGTTTTTT. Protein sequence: CASSYPGLASSGELFF.

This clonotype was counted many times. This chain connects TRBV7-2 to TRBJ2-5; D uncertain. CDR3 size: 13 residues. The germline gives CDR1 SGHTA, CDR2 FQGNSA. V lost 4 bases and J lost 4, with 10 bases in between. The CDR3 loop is CASSSVRGETQYF. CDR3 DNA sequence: TGTGCCAGCAGCTCAGTTCGAGGAGAGACCCAGTACTTC.

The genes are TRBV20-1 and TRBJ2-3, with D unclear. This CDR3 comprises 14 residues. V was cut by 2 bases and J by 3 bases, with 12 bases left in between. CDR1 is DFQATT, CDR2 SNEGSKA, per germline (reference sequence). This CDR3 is CSARIVVGTDTQYF. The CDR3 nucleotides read TGCAGTGCTAGAATTGTAGTGGGTACAGATACGCAGTATTTT.

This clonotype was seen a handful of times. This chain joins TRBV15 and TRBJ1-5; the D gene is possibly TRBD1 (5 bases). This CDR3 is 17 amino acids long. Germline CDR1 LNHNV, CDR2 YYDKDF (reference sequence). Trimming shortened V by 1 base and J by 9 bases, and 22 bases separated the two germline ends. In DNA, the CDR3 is TGTGCCACCAGCAGAGCCCCCCGGGGGGATGGCCCCCCGCCCCAGCATTTT. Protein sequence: CATSRAPRGDGPPPQHF.

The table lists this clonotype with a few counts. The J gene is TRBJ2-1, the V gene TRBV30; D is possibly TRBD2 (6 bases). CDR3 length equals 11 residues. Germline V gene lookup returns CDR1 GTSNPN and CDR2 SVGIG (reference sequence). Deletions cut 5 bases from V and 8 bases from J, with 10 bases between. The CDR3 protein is CAWGDFDEQFF. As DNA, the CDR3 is TGTGCCTGGGGGGACTTCGATGAGCAGTTCTTC.

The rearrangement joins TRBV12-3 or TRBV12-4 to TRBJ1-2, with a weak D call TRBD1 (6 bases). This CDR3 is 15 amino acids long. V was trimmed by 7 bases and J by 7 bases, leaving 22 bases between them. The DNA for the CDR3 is TGTGCCAGCACCCCAAGTGGGGGGCGAGTATTTGGCTACACCTTC. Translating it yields CASTPSGGRVFGYTF.

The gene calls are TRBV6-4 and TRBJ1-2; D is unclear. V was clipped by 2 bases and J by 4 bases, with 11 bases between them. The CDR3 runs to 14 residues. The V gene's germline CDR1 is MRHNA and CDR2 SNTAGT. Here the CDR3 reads CASSDQFGSYGYTF. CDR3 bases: TGTGCCAGCAGTGACCAGTTCGGAAGCTATGGCTACACCTTC.

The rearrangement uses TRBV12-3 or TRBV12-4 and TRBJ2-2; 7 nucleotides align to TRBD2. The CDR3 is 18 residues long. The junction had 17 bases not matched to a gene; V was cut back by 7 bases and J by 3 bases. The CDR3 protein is CASIFKGLLGGHTGELFF. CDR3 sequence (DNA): TGTGCCAGCATCTTTAAAGGGCTGTTGGGAGGGCACACCGGGGAGCTGTTTTTT.